This T cell receptor (beta chain) is from a study of cytomegalovirus exposure and HLA in healthy donors (dated by TCRdb to 2016 to 2017). With regard to the full study: According to an earlier analysis of around 600 of the donors, about 179 million T cells yielded 117 million unique TCR beta sequences and approximately 280 Gb of sequence data. Along with the approximately 650-subject first cohort, a separate validation cohort of around 110 different subjects was used. An early release that covered several hundred HLA-typed donors contained approximately 320 gigabases of sequencing data and some 87 million unique TCR sequences. Among roughly 400 genotyped donors of the cohort, an average of around 250,000 unique TCR beta nucleotide sequences was sequenced per donor, of which about 20% were non-productive. Using immunosequencing, the study profiled T cell repertoires from about 610 subjects and related those repertoires to cytomegalovirus serostatus. The study aimed to test whether signatures of past pathogen exposure could be identified by cataloging public T cell receptors. The study combined high-throughput TCR immunosequencing, statistical association of individual TCRs with disease status, and machine learning to predict cytomegalovirus infection status. Rather than drawing on any new phenotypic data, the later analysis identified candidate immune exposures from TCR beta sequences and the way those sequences occurred across donors. A later genetic analysis took genome-wide SNP genotypes for about three fifths of the 666 donors and used that subset as a discovery cohort. Because of strong linkage in the cohort, 4 to 6 DR-DQ haplotypes were treated as single units for association and clustering. An earlier analysis of about 620 of the donors applied high-throughput TCR beta sequencing to assess whether each TCR beta V gene segment acted as functional or pseudogenic. HLA typing included class I and class II loci at four-digit resolution. Of the approximately 400 genotyped donors, more than 75% were placed in the genetic ancestry cluster associated with self-reported Caucasian donors. A later analysis re-analyzed previously published TCR beta repertoires from roughly 630 donors and added high-resolution HLA genotyping to study TCR occurrence patterns. Donor age, sex, ethnicity and CMV serostatus were collected together with the repertoire data. Typing coverage differed by locus: A, B, C, DRB1 and DQB1 were typed in roughly 620-640 donors, DQA1 in approximately 520, DPA1 in 600 to 610, and DPB1 in around 440. Every repertoire in the discovery cohort had been generated on one and the same sequencing platform. Summary of the overall study and its limitations: Because counts were too low, under 20 rarely observed V segments, including chromosome 9 orphons, were left out of the earlier analysis of approximately 500 of the donors. In this cohort, only TCR beta chains were sequenced, and detectable features were limited by the absence of alpha or paired-chain data. An earlier analysis of several hundred of the donors showed that most TCR beta V segments appeared in productive rearrangements either about 87% or about 30% of the time, which broadly matched IMGT annotations. A later analysis associated 15,000 to 20,000 TCR beta sequences with specific HLA alleles at a false discovery rate of 0.05. In both the original and validation cohorts, the classifier was reported to diagnose cytomegalovirus status with high specificity and sensitivity. According to a later analysis, most CMV-associated TCR beta chains appeared to be HLA-restricted, and the HLA associations seemed to be driven largely by CMV exposure. Roughly uniform sequencing depth across donors was assumed in presence/absence analyses, although this assumption may not hold. A further reported finding was that TCR beta sequences accurately predicted the HLA-A and HLA-B alleles for most subjects in the first cohort. According to a later analysis, TCR association rates differed among HLA loci, with DRB1 alleles showing the most associated TCRs and HLA-C alleles showing the fewest. When HLA alleles, especially DR and DQ, strongly co-occurred, attributing TCR associations to individual alleles was difficult. In a later genetic analysis, fewer N-insertions in productive TCRs were reported among donors in an Asian-associated ancestry cluster than the approximately 630-donor mean. While some public TCRs were present in many individuals, most TCR sequences turned up only very rarely across donors. Some IMGT-functional V segments, including TRBV6-2 and TRBV6-3, could not be distinguished by the 87-base-pair reads and were therefore excluded. The sequencing pipeline was judged likely to have produced a cluster of highly shared sequence variants as a technical artifact. In a later genetic analysis, a missense DCLRE1C variant was associated with V-gene and J-gene trimming of TCR beta chains, and the association was replicated in an independent cohort. Because some donors lacked HLA typing at each locus, the association tests relied only on the typed subset. The authors suggested that the approach could potentially be generalized to other disease states and immunological phenotypes. Compared with equally common non-associated chains, HLA-associated TCR beta chains in a later analysis were more clonally expanded and had lower generation probabilities. The study gave a list of around 170 TCR beta chains associated with cytomegalovirus. A later analysis reported that several top co-occurrence clusters appeared linked to parvovirus B19, influenza, CMV and Epstein-Barr virus. Linkage disequilibrium might explain the correlated functional status among segregating V segments, but an unknown experimental factor could not be ruled out. In vitro tests confirmed that a few of the cytomegalovirus-associated TCR beta chains recognize cytomegalovirus antigens. The only immune exposure information available for the cohort was CMV serostatus.

The cohort consisted of hundreds of healthy bone marrow donors. All cohort members were sampled while nominally healthy, although unrecorded immune exposures were likely present. The donor was CMV seronegative and belonged to the group of around 400 seronegative cohort members. Each donor provided a peripheral blood sample, and peripheral blood mononuclear cells were used for TCR beta sequencing. The Qiagen DNeasy Blood Extraction Kit was used to extract genomic DNA from the blood cell samples. The library was generated by the immunoSEQ multiplex PCR assay. For the multiplex PCR, a mixture combining 60 forward primers for TCR Vbeta segments and 13 reverse primers for TCR Jbeta segments was used. The CDR3 region of rearranged TCR beta genes was amplified from genomic DNA with a multiplex PCR assay. On the Illumina HiSeq System, the amplified TCR beta libraries were sequenced as 87-base-pair reads. On the authors' methods: In a later analysis, approximately 74 million unique TCR beta chains were counted across the approximately 640 repertoires, and roughly 11 million of these chains were shared by at least two donors. A nearest-neighbor algorithm error-corrected the raw reads and collapsed the reads into unique sequences, merging closely related sequences to remove PCR and sequencing errors. CDR3 sequences were aligned to IMGT reference sequences to assign V, D and J gene segments. Each retained sequence needed at least a six-nucleotide match to both a V gene segment and a J gene segment. Rearrangements were called productive when the CDR3 lacked stop codons and stayed in frame with V and J; all others were non-productive. Following IMGT convention, CDR3 was defined as the stretch from the second conserved V-encoded cysteine to the conserved J-encoded phenylalanine. In an earlier analysis of approximately 500 of the donors, sequences lacking an unambiguous match to a single V gene segment were excluded. In an earlier analysis of several hundred of the donors, V segments were called functional above 56.7% productive rearrangements and were called segregating when the between-donor standard deviation exceeded 5%. A statistical classification framework was developed to diagnose cytomegalovirus status using the catalog of TCR beta chain sequences. In a later analysis, V and J genes were assigned by comparing TCR nucleotide sequences against IMGT/GENE-DB human TR gene sequences. A later analysis assigned CDR3 sequences and most-parsimonious VDJ recombination scenarios with the TCRdist pipeline. In a later analysis, every TCR beta chain was defined by the combination of its CDR3 amino acid sequence and its V-gene family, and reads without a unique V-gene family were dropped. As a way to deal with suspected cross-contamination and a sequencing artifact, a later analysis dropped nearly 600 nucleotide sequences that were highly shared and had low generation probability. A later analysis calculated a clonal expansion index for each public chain from normalized within-repertoire ranks of inferred template counts. In a later analysis, generation probabilities were computed with a VDJ recombination model fitted to out-of-frame rearrangements, and the resulting probabilities were checked against IGoR. In a later analysis, TCR-TCR, TCR-HLA and TCR-CMV co-occurrence was scored with hypergeometric tests, and a repertoire-size bias correction was applied to TCR pairs. A later analysis estimated false discovery rates by permuting HLA or CMV assignments 20 times. In a later analysis, co-occurring TCRs were grouped using DBSCAN, and TCRdist sequence similarity was added for clustering within HLA-allele-positive subsets. Repertoires with fewer than 30,000 or more than 120,000 public chains were left out of co-occurrence clustering, as were a handful of repertoires with anomalous nucleotide sharing. In TCRdb, the immuneACCESS table is reduced to in-frame sequences with V and J assigned. These tables do not hold every clone; where another copy was compared, an unresolved V gene accounts for under half, and the others remain unexplained. V, J and clone size derive from that table, while D and trimming were established from the DNA sequence. Recorded for this sample are 100,000 or so clones; under 85% of them occurred a single time. Of the sample, approximately 1.2% is held by the ten largest clones.

As to this clone: Its antigen is still unknown. It has no much larger one-base neighbor in the sample; base qualities were not kept.

Sequences MGHRA (CDR1) and YSYEKL (CDR2) are obtained from the germline V gene. Trimming costs V 2 bases and J 2 bases, and their ends lie 9 bases apart. Reading from cysteine to phenylalanine, the CDR3 counts 15 amino acids. The CDR3 DNA has 45 bases and is translated from base 1. The rearranged segments are TRBV4-1 and TRBJ2-2; TRBD1 is perhaps the D gene, given 6 matching bases. The receptor was isolated from a man aged 30-40 years in good health and CMV-seronegative. Specimen: PBMCs. The CDR3 loop reads CASSQTRGNTGELFF. The DNA is TGCGCCAGCAGCCAAACCAGGGGAAACACCGGGGAGCTGTTTTTT.